What follows are 8 T cell receptor beta chains derived from one specimen sequenced in a study of beta chain features in type 1 diabetes. The sequenced template was cDNA made from the entire isolated RNA. The method was immunoSEQ multiplex PCR; TCRdb's version includes in-frame clones alone and lacks a portion of them. The sample yields hundreds of thousands of clones, around 68% seen once. Sequencing was performed on naive CD4+ T cells from blood. The receptor source for this set is a young man in good health.

The rearrangement joins TRBV19 to TRBJ1-2; 7 bases agree with TRBD1. Per the germline V gene, CDR1 is LNHDA and CDR2 is SQIVND (reference sequence). V lost 6 bases and J lost 9; bases outside the gene matches: 10. The CDR3 extends over 13 amino acids. The CDR3 sequence is CASSPDRAFSYTF. The CDR3 coding sequence is TGTGCCAGTAGCCCAGACAGGGCATTTAGCTACACCTTC.

V gene TRBV7-2 combines with J gene TRBJ2-1, with TRBD2 as a possible D gene (6 bases). Looked up from germline, CDR1 is SGHTA and CDR2 is FQGNSA. V was shortened by 5 bases and J by 8 bases, with 13 bases between the two germline ends. The CDR3 covers 13 residues. The chain's CDR3 is CASSRPGSDEQFF. The DNA of the CDR3 is TGTGCCAGCAGCCGGCCCGGGAGCGATGAGCAGTTCTTC.

The chain has TRBV9 and TRBJ2-3, with D unclear. CDR1 and CDR2 (germline): SGDLS, YYNGEE. V lost 0 bases, J lost 0 bases, and 8 bases lay in between. This CDR3 region has 15 residues. The CDR3 DNA sequence: TGTGCCAGCAGCGTAGCTGGAGTAAGCACAGATACGCAGTATTTT. Translation: CASSVAGVSTDTQYF.

This clone was detected once. This sequence joins TRBV5-1 and TRBJ2-1; 9 nucleotides line up with TRBD1. CDR1 and CDR2 (germline): SGHRS, YFSETQ. This CDR3 has 12 residues. J was trimmed by 10 bases and V by 4 bases; bases with no gene match: 3. The CDR3 DNA sequence: TGCGCCAGCAGCAGGGACAGGGTGGAGCAGTTCTTC. It yields the protein CASSRDRVEQFF.

The chain carries TRBV30 and TRBJ1-2; D is ambiguous. Per the germline V gene, CDR1 is GTSNPN and CDR2 is SVGIG (reference sequence). This CDR3 is 13 amino acids long. Between the trimmed V and J ends, which lost 4 bases and 3 bases, there was a span of 12 bases. The CDR3 region is CAWTGPSDYGYTF. CDR3 coding DNA: TGTGCCTGGACTGGGCCGAGCGACTATGGCTACACCTTC.

This clone was seen a few times. This chain links TRBV29-1 with TRBJ2-3; D is unresolved. This CDR3 contains 11 residues. Trimming cost V 6 bases and J 2 bases, with 6 bases left between them. Germline values: CDR1 SQVTM, CDR2 ANQGSEA. CDR3 nucleotide sequence: TGCAGCGTAACTTACACAGATACGCAGTATTTT. Amino acid sequence: CSVTYTDTQYF.

The chain carries TRBV9 and TRBJ2-3; no clear D gene. Between the trimmed V and J ends, which lost 4 bases and 0 bases, there was a span of 9 bases. The CDR3 spans 14 residues. Germline V gene sequence: CDR1 SGDLS, CDR2 YYNGEE. The CDR3 loop is CASSRESSTDTQYF. DNA of the CDR3: TGTGCCAGCAGCCGAGAGAGCAGCACAGATACGCAGTATTTT.

The V gene is TRBV7-9, the J gene TRBJ1-6, with D maybe TRBD1 (6 bases). This CDR3 is built from 14 residues. CDR1 SEHNR and CDR2 FQNEAQ come from the germline V gene (reference sequence). Trimming cost V 3 bases and J 9 bases, with 12 bases left between them. CDR3 residues: CASSFLQGSSPLHF. In DNA form, the CDR3 reads TGTGCCAGCAGCTTCCTACAGGGAAGTTCACCCCTCCACTTT.